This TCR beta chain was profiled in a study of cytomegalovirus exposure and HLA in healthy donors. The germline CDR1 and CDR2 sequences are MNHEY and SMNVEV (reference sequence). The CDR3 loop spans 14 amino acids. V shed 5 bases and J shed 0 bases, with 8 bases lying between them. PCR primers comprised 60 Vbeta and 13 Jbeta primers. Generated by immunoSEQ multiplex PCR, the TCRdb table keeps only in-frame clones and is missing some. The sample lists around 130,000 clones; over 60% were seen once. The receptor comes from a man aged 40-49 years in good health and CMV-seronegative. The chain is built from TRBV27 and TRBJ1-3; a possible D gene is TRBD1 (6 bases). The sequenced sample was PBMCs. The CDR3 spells CASSETGSGNTIYF. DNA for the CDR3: TGTGCCAGCAGTGAGACAGGCTCTGGAAACACCATATATTTT.